These 2 T cell receptor beta chains were all obtained from the same sample, sequenced in a study of CD8+ T cells in alopecia areata. The authors sorted pooled cutaneous lymph node cells using CD4, CD8alpha, NKG2D, NKG2ACE and other markers. Extraction of RNA preceded its reverse transcription into cDNA, which served as the sequencing template. This table comes from immunoSEQ multiplex PCR, and its TCRdb copy is limited to in-frame clones, with some not included. The table lists more than 250,000 clones, with no singletons. What was sequenced was CD4+ T cells sorted from a lymph node. The receptors were gathered from a C3H/HeJ mouse with alopecia areata. These mice share the MHC haplotype H2-k.

This clone has a handful of counts. Mouse names are used for the genes. The read ends 4 residues shy of where the CDR3 ends; the end is completed using the germline J gene. V is TRBV13-1 and J is TRBJ1-1, with 11 bases fitting TRBD1. V shed 0 bases, J shed 0 bases, and the junction held 7 bases outside the gene matches. CDR1 and CDR2 (germline): NSHNY, SYGAGN. The CDR3 consists of 18 residues. The CDR3 bases that were read are TGTGCCAGCAGTGATGCGACCGGGACAGGGGGTTCAAACACA. Translated: CASSDATGTGGSNT. The whole CDR3 is CASSDATGTGGSNTEVFF.

Concerning this clone itself: The genes are named according to mouse. Other DNA sequences from this sample encode an identical CDR3 as well. The sequenced part of the CDR3 DNA is TGTGCCTGGGGACTGGGGGGGTATGCT. This encodes CAWGLGGYA. The full-length CDR3 reads as CAWGLGGYAEQFF. J is TRBJ2-1 and V is TRBV31; 12 bases fit TRBD2. The observed sequence ends 4 residues before the CDR3 terminus, with the missing tail filled in from the germline J gene. With V trimmed by 5 bases and J by 4 bases, 0 bases remained unmatched. This CDR3 is built from 13 residues. The V gene's germline CDR1 is GKSSPN and CDR2 SITVG.